This TCR beta chain was captured by sequencing in a study of blood T cell repertoires in COVID-19. This CDR3 has 15 amino acids. V lost 5 bases, J lost 6 bases, and 16 bases lay in between. Germline-derived CDR1 and CDR2 are SGHTA and FQGTGA. Sequencing used immunoSEQ multiplex PCR; TCRdb keeps in-frame clones, though not all of them. The table lists 150,000 to 190,000 clones, roughly 82% of them singletons. The V gene is TRBV7-3, the J gene TRBJ2-2; TRBD2 is a possible D gene (7 bases). The specimen sequenced was peripheral blood. The receptor was derived from a woman aged 50 to 65 with acute or convalescent COVID-19. The CDR3 DNA reads as TGTGCCAGCAGCCTCCTAGGGGGGGGCCCCGGGGAGCTGTTTTTT. Protein: CASSLLGGGPGELFF.